This TCR beta chain was obtained from a study of post-analysis software for immune sequencing data. Overall study findings and caveats: Five TRBV segments appeared more often in patients than in controls, and TRBV5-6, TRBV5-1 and TRBV20-1 were among these.

The germline V and J ends were trimmed by 2 bases and 4 bases, with 8 bases remaining between them. This CDR3 is built from 14 residues. Prepared TCR beta cDNA libraries contained unique molecular identifiers. TCRdb called the PCR reads again in MiXCR, with one record for every CDR3 protein. The sample holds approximately 400,000 distinct CDR3 sequences, around 37% seen once. A word on this clonotype: What it binds is unknown.

Input material: blood. This rearrangement joins TRBV12-3 or TRBV12-4 to TRBJ1-4; unclear D gene. The receptor was derived from a girl between 5 and 17 years old with multiple sclerosis. CDR3 sequence reads: CASSLSEHNEKLFF. CDR3 sequence (DNA): TGTGCCAGCAGTTTAAGCGAGCATAATGAAAAACTGTTTTTT.